This T cell receptor beta chain was profiled in a study of blood T cell repertoires in COVID-19. Recruits, aged roughly 18 to 95 years, lived in 20 to 30 US areas. In the study's own analysis: For nucleated cells, counts were estimated from reference gene primer amplification. The data were produced by immunoSEQ multiplex PCR, yet TCRdb's version contains in-frame clones alone and is incomplete. V and J calls and clone size follow that table, whereas D and trimming were derived from the DNA. The table shows more than 150,000 clones, with over 70% occurring only once. Germline-derived CDR1 and CDR2 are SGHNT and YYREEE (reference sequence). The CDR3 loop spans 15 amino acids. V dropped 3 bases and J dropped 1 base, with 13 bases sitting between them.

The chain carries TRBV5-4 and TRBJ1-1; D remains unclear. The clonotype originates from a man aged 50-60 years who had recovered from COVID-19. The sample was PBMCs or T cells enriched from blood (not recorded which). CDR3 in DNA: TGTGCCAGCAGCTGGACCCGGGGAGAGAACACTGAAGCTTTCTTT. Amino acids: CASSWTRGENTEAFF.